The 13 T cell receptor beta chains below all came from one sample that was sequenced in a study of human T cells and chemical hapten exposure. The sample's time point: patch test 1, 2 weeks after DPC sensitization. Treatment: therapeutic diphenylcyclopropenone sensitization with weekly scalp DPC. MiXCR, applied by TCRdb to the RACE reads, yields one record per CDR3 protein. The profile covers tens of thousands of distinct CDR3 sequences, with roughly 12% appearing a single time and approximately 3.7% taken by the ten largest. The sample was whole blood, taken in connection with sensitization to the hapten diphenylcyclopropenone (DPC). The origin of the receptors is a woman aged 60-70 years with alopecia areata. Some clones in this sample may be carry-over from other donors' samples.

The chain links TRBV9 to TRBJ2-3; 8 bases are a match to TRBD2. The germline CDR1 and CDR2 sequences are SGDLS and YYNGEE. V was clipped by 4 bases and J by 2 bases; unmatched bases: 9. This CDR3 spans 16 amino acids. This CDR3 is CASSTGLAPNTDTQYF. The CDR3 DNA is TGTGCCAGCAGCACCGGACTAGCCCCTAACACAGATACGCAGTATTTT. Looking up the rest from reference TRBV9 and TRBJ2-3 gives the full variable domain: DSGVTQTPKHLITATGQRVTLRCSPRSGDLSVYWYQQSLDQGLQFLIQYYNGEERAKGNILERFSAQQFPDLHSELNLSSLELGDSALYFCASSTGLAPNTDTQYFGPGTRLTVL.

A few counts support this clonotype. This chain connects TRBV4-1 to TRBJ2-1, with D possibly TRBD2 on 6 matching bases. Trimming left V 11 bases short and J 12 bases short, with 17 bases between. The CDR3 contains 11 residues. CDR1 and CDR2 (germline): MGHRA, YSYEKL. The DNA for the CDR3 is TGCGCCTCCAGCGGCGGGACGGGGCAGTTCTTC. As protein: CASSGGTGQFF.

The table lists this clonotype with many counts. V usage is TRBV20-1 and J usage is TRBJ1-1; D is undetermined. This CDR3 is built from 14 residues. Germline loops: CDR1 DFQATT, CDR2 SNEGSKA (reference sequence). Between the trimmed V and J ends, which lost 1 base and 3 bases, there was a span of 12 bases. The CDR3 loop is CSARAPGGYTEAFF. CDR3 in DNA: TGCAGTGCTAGAGCCCCCGGCGGGTACACTGAAGCTTTCTTT.

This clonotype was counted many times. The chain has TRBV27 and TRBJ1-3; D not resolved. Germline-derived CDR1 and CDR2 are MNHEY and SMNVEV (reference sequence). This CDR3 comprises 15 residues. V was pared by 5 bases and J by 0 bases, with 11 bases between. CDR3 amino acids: CASSRQALSGNTIYF. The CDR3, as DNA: TGTGCCAGCAGTCGGCAGGCTCTCTCTGGAAACACCATATATTTT.

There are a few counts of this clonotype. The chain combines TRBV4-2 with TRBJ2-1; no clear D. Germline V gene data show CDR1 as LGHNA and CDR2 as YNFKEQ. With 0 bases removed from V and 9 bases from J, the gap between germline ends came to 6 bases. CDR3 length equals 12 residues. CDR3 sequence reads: CASSQDRVEQFF. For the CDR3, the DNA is TGTGCCAGCAGCCAAGATCGGGTTGAGCAGTTCTTC.

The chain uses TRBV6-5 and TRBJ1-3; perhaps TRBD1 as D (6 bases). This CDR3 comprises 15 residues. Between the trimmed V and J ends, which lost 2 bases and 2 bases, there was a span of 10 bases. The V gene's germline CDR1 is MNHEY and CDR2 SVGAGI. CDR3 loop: CASSYTDRPGNTIYF. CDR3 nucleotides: TGTGCCAGCAGTTACACCGACAGGCCTGGAAACACCATATATTTT.

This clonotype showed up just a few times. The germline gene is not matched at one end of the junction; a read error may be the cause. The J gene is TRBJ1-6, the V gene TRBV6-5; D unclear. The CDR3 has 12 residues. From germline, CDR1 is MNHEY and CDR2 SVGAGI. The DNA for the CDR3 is TGTGCCAGCAGTGACTCCCATTCACCCCTCCACTTT. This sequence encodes CASSDSHSPLHF.

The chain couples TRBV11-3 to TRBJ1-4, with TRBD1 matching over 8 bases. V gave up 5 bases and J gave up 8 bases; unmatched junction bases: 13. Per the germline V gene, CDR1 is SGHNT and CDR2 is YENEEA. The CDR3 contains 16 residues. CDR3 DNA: TGTGCCAGCAGCGCCGGCTCCGGGACAGGAGGGGAAAAACTGTTTTTT. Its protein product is CASSAGSGTGGEKLFF.

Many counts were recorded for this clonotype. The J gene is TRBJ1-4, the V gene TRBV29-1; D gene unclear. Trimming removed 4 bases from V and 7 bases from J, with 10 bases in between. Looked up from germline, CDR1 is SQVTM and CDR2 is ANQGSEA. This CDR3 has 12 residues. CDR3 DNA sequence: TGCAGCGTTGGTTCAGTTGCTGAAAAACTGTTTTTT. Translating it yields CSVGSVAEKLFF.

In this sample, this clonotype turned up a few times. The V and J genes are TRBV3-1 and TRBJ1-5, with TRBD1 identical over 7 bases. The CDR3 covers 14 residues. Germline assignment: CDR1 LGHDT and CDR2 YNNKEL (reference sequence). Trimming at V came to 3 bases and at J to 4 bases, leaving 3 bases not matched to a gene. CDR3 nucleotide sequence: TGTGCCAGCAGCCAGGGACAGTGGAATCAGCCCCAGCATTTT. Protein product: CASSQGQWNQPQHF.

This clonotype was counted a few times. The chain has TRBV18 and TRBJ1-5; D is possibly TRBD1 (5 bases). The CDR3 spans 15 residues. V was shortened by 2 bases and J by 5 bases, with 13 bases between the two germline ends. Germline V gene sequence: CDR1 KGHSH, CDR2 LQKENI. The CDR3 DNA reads TGTGCCAGCTCACCAGGACCCAGGGAAGATCAGCCCCAGCATTTT. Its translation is CASSPGPREDQPQHF.

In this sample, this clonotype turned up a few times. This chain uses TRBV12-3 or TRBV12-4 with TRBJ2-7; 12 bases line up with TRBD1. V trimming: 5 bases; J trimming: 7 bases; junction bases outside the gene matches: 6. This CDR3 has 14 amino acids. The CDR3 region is CASSNRDRGQEQYF. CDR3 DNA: TGTGCCAGCAGTAACCGGGACAGGGGGCAAGAGCAGTACTTC.

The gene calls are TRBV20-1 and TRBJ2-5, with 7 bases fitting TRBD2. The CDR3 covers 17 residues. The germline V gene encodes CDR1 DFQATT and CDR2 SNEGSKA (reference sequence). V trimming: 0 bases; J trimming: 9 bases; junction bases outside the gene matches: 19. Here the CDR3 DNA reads TGCAGTGCTAGAGATGCCCGCGGGGCCCCTGGGAGGGAGCCCCAGTACTTC. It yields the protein CSARDARGAPGREPQYF.